These T cell receptor beta chains were read from a single sample in a study of beta chain features in type 1 diabetes. Here immunoSEQ multiplex PCR was the method, and the copy in TCRdb shows in-frame clones only, minus some. This table holds approximately 170,000 clones, approximately 7.9% found once. Sequencing was carried out using central memory CD4+ T cells from blood. The source of these receptors is a man younger than 30 with type 1 diabetes. Both conserved end residues are part of each CDR3.

J	V	CDR3
TRBJ1-6	TRBV9	CASSAGQGGSPLHF
TRBJ1-1	TRBV30	CAWSVRGHTEAFF
TRBJ2-7	TRBV5-5	CASSVQVEYEQYF
TRBJ1-2	TRBV18	CASSPPAGNGYTF
TRBJ2-5	TRBV2	CASRVATQYF
TRBJ2-5	TRBV29-1	CSATGSQETQYF
TRBJ1-4	TRBV18	CASSPPGREKLFF
TRBJ2-2	TRBV7-2	CASSLLAGYGELFF
TRBJ2-3	TRBV27	CASSSSGYRTDTQYF
TRBJ1-2	TRBV2	CASRPGQGASYGYTF
TRBJ2-1	TRBV27	CASSLTGYNEQFF
TRBJ2-5	TRBV23-1	CASSQRPPGGQETQYF
TRBJ2-5	TRBV7-2	CASSLARETQYF
TRBJ1-1	TRBV18	CASSPVQGGTMNTEAFF
TRBJ1-1	TRBV6-5	CASTRDRGKNTEAFF
TRBJ1-6	TRBV11-2	CASSRQPTDSPLHF
TRBJ2-1	TRBV6-5	CASSPQAWGGGFF
TRBJ1-4	TRBV29-1	CSVGRGSEKLFF
TRBJ2-5	TRBV5-1	CASSLTGQGTPETQYF
TRBJ2-6	TRBV4-3	CASSQEYSGANVLTF
TRBJ2-5	TRBV5-1	CASSLAGDETQYF
TRBJ2-1	TRBV7-2	CASSPGGALNEQFF
TRBJ1-2	TRBV5-1	CASSKNSDGEGGYTF
TRBJ1-2	TRBV30	CAWRPEPSYGYTF
TRBJ1-2	TRBV6-1	CASREDAYGYTF
TRBJ2-2	TRBV19	CASMAVANTGELFF
TRBJ2-1	TRBV5-1	CASSQGHPTSEQFF
TRBJ1-2	TRBV6-5	CASSYTDGTGTDGYTF
TRBJ2-3	TRBV28	CASSGRGGVPTQYF